The clone carrying this T cell receptor (beta chain) has only a few counts. Its ends do not fully match the called genes, so a read error is possible. TCRdb itself ran the PCR reads through MiXCR, one entry per CDR3 protein. The sample has roughly 20,000 distinct CDR3 sequences; 46% are singletons. Donors had localized lung adenocarcinoma, a non-small cell lung cancer. The sample originates from a study of CD4 and CD8 cells across lung adenocarcinoma regions. This CDR3 has 14 amino acids. The germline gives CDR1 MNHEY, CDR2 SMNVEV (reference sequence). This receptor was identified in a male donor with lung adenocarcinoma. The CD4 and CD8 labels of this study may be unreliable. The sequencing input was CD4+ T cells from the margin of a lung tumor. This rearrangement joins TRBV27 to TRBJ2-1, with D possibly matching TRBD1 (6 bases). This chain's CDR3 is CAGSGGRAKETQYF. The DNA for the CDR3 is TGTGCGGGCAGTGGGGGCCGGGCCAAAGAGACGCAGTATTTC.